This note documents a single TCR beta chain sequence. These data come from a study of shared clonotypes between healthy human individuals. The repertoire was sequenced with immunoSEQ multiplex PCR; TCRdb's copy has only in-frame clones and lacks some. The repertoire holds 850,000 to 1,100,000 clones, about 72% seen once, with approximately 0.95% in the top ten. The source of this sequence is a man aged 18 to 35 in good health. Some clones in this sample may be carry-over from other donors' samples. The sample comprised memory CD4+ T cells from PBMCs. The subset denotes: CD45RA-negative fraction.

The CDR3: CASSRDRAKETQYF. The CDR3 nucleotides are TGTGCCAGCAGCCGGGACAGGGCTAAAGAGACCCAGTACTTC. The gene calls are TRBV6-1 and TRBJ2-5, with 9 positions matching TRBD1. The CDR3 runs to 14 residues. V was pared by 6 bases and J by 3 bases, with 5 bases of the junction left unmatched. Germline lookup yields CDR1 MNHNS and CDR2 SASEGT.